The clone carrying this TCR beta chain was seen only a few times. Its antigen is undetermined. This specimen comes from a study of T cells in Graves' hyperthyroidism and ophthalmopathy. RNA transcripts provided the source from which TCR beta CDR3 regions were amplified. First-round RT-PCR with HTBI primers amplified the TCR CDR3 region. In TCRdb, the multiplex PCR reads were re-called with MiXCR into one record per CDR3 protein. This table holds some 180,000 distinct CDR3 sequences, approximately 16% found once. Notes on the study in general: Ophthalmopathy was separated from stable hyperthyroidism by a 13 V-J model.

Germline assignment: CDR1 DFQATT and CDR2 SNEGSKA (reference sequence). The length of the CDR3 is 13 residues. V was clipped by 0 bases and J by 6 bases, with 6 bases between them. This clonotype originated in a woman in her 50s with Graves' hyperthyroidism. Specimen: blood. The chain employs TRBV20-1 and TRBJ1-6, with unresolved D. The CDR3 sequence is CSARDSGNSPLHF. CDR3 DNA sequence: TGCAGTGCTAGAGATTCGGGTAATTCACCCCTCCACTTT.